Listed here are 10 T cell receptor beta chains from one sample, sequenced in a study of cytomegalovirus exposure and HLA in healthy donors. A multiplex PCR was run with 60 Vbeta primers and 13 Jbeta primers. Sequencing was performed with immunoSEQ multiplex PCR; in TCRdb, only in-frame clones are kept and a portion is missing. The sample has 100,000 to 150,000 clones; roughly three quarters are singletons. Sequencing was done on a sample of PBMCs. Source of these receptors: a young woman in good health and CMV-seronegative.

The chain has TRBV29-1 and TRBJ1-2, with unresolved D. The CDR3 runs to 13 residues. Germline loops: CDR1 SQVTM, CDR2 ANQGSEA. The V gene lost 4 bases and the J gene lost 0 bases, with 9 bases spanning the gap. The CDR3 DNA is TGCAGCGTTGCACAGCAAGCTAACTATGGCTACACCTTC. Translation: CSVAQQANYGYTF.

V and J are TRBV4-2 and TRBJ1-1, with a possible D match to TRBD1 (6 bases). The CDR3 totals 15 residues. Trimming pared 0 bases from V and 2 bases from J, leaving 10 bases between. Germline lookup yields CDR1 LGHNA and CDR2 YNFKEQ. The DNA for the CDR3 is TGTGCCAGCAGCCAAGATCGGACAGTTAACACTGAAGCTTTCTTT. It specifies CASSQDRTVNTEAFF.

V gene TRBV5-4 combines with J gene TRBJ1-4; a weak D match, TRBD1 (6 bases). With 4 bases removed from V and 8 bases from J, the gap between germline ends came to 15 bases. The CDR3 contains 14 residues. The V gene's germline CDR1 is SGHNT and CDR2 YYREEE (reference sequence). Written as DNA, the CDR3 is TGTGCCAGCAGCGAACAGGGCAAGGGCGAAAAACTGTTTTTT. Residues: CASSEQGKGEKLFF.

V and J are TRBV6-5 and TRBJ2-1; 8 positions agree with TRBD1. Germline CDR1 is MNHEY and CDR2 is SVGAGI. The length of the CDR3 is 14 residues. Trimming took 2 bases from V and 9 from J; bases not matched to a gene: 6. CDR3 amino acids: CASSYHDRGSEQFF. CDR3 DNA: TGTGCCAGCAGTTACCACGACAGGGGCAGTGAGCAGTTCTTC.

This chain uses TRBV27 with TRBJ1-2; the D gene is possibly TRBD1 (5 bases). From germline, CDR1 is MNHEY and CDR2 SMNVEV (reference sequence). The V gene lost 3 bases and the J gene lost 7 bases, with 18 bases spanning the gap. This CDR3 comprises 15 residues. The CDR3 DNA follows: TGTGCCAGCAGTTTTACCCCCGCAGGGCCCCCTGGCTACACCTTC. Translation gives CASSFTPAGPPGYTF.

V usage is TRBV5-4 and J usage is TRBJ2-3; weak D call: TRBD1 (5 bases). This CDR3 has 13 amino acids. Germline V gene sequence: CDR1 SGHNT, CDR2 YYREEE (reference sequence). Between the trimmed V and J ends, which lost 0 bases and 6 bases, there was a span of 8 bases. The CDR3 DNA reads as TGTGCCAGCAGCTTGGTAGGGGTGGATACGCAGTATTTT. Its translation: CASSLVGVDTQYF.

This clone showed up just a few times. V is TRBV20-1 and J is TRBJ1-4; D remains ambiguous. There are 10 residues in the CDR3. The ends were cut back, 0 bases at V and 12 bases at J, with 5 bases in the middle. Looked up from germline, CDR1 is DFQATT and CDR2 is SNEGSKA (reference sequence). CDR3: CSARDTELFF. CDR3 DNA: TGCAGTGCTAGAGATACAGAACTGTTTTTT.

The chain carries TRBV11-2 and TRBJ2-7; 10 bases align to TRBD1. V dropped 5 bases and J dropped 4; count of bases not matched to a gene: 8. CDR3 length: 15 residues. CDR1 is SGHAT, CDR2 FQNNGV, per germline. The CDR3 sequence is CASSASGTGVYEQYF. In DNA, the CDR3 is TGTGCCAGCAGCGCCTCCGGGACAGGGGTATACGAGCAGTACTTC.

The chain recombines TRBV30 with TRBJ1-2; 9 bases agree with TRBD1. Germline assignment: CDR1 GTSNPN and CDR2 SVGIG (reference sequence). This CDR3 is 14 amino acids long. The J segment lost 6 bases and the V segment lost 5 bases, leaving 10 bases of the junction unmatched. As DNA, the CDR3 is TGTGCCTGGTTGGGCGGGGGACAGGGAGATGGCTACACCTTC. Amino acids: CAWLGGGQGDGYTF.

The chain carries TRBV2 and TRBJ2-1; 8 bases are shared with TRBD1. The CDR3 has 14 residues. Germline loops: CDR1 SNHLY, CDR2 FYNNEI. The J segment lost 7 bases and the V segment lost 7 bases, leaving 9 bases of the junction unmatched. DNA of the CDR3: TGTGCCAGCACAAGGACAGGGACGGGTAATGAGCAGTTCTTC. Protein: CASTRTGTGNEQFF.